A selection of T cell receptor beta chains follows, all from one sample in a study of blood T cell repertoires in COVID-19. Sequencing used immunoSEQ multiplex PCR; TCRdb keeps in-frame clones, though not all of them. This table has a few hundred thousand clones, about 88% appearing once. Sequenced input: PBMCs or T cells enriched from blood (not recorded which). The receptors come from a woman aged 30 to 39 who had recovered from COVID-19. The CDR3 runs from the conserved cysteine through the conserved F or W. The D gene is left open where the match is weak.

TRBJ2-1	TRBD2	TRBV6-4	CASSRASGVNEQFF
TRBJ1-2	-	TRBV9	CASSVAVGVEGYTF
TRBJ2-2	-	TRBV27	CASSPRGTGELFF
TRBJ1-1	-	TRBV30	CAWSVSGPRNTEAFF
TRBJ1-5	TRBD1	TRBV2	CASSDSLDRGLYQPQHF
TRBJ1-5	TRBD1	TRBV28	CASSDRGGQPQHF
TRBJ1-1	-	TRBV4-1	CASSQGLGTEAFF
TRBJ1-1	-	TRBV10-3	CAISDRVGNTEAFF
TRBJ1-4	-	TRBV28	CASSSLGGRDNEKLFF
TRBJ2-2	TRBD1	TRBV24-1	CATSPRGTANTGELFF
TRBJ1-5	-	TRBV24-1	CATSDLSHGQENSNQPQHF